The 19 T cell receptor beta chains presented below share a single source sample, sequenced in a study of T-cell reconstitution after alpha-beta-depleted transplantation in children. Library preparation (for TCRbeta) was performed with unique molecular identifiers. TCRdb reanalysed the PCR reads using MiXCR and keeps one entry per CDR3 protein. The sample holds 600,000 to 800,000 distinct CDR3 sequences, roughly 13% seen once. This specimen consisted of PBMCs, obtained before TCRalphabeta/CD19-depleted stem cell transplant. Receptors were obtained from a girl aged 2-9 years with congenital amegakaryocytic thrombocytopenia, due to receive a stem cell transplant.

The genes are TRBV7-9 and TRBJ2-1, with 9 bases lining up with TRBD2. Germline CDR1 reads SEHNR; CDR2 reads FQNEAQ (reference sequence). The CDR3 spans 13 residues. V lost 4 bases to trimming and J lost 7 bases; unmatched junction nucleotides: 2. In DNA form, the CDR3 reads TGTGCCAGCAGCTCAAGCGGGAGGAATGAGCAGTTCTTC. This gives the protein CASSSSGRNEQFF. The full variable domain, its missing parts supplied by reference TRBV7-9 and TRBJ2-1, is DTGVSQNPRHKITKRGQNVTFRCDPISEHNRLYWYRQTLGQGPEFLTYFQNEAQLEKSRLLSDRFSAERPKGSFSTLEIQRTEQGDSAMYLCASSSSGRNEQFFGPGTRLTVL.

This clonotype was seen many times. V gene TRBV5-8 combines with J gene TRBJ2-5; the D is unclear. Germline values: CDR1 SGHTS, CDR2 YDEGEE. V was trimmed by 0 bases and J by 5 bases, leaving 8 bases between them. The CDR3 is made up of 13 amino acids. The CDR3 here is CASSLDRPETQYF. In DNA, the CDR3 is TGTGCCAGCAGCTTGGACAGACCGGAGACCCAGTACTTC. The variable domain in full, completed from reference TRBV5-8 and TRBJ2-5, reads EAGVTQSPTHLIKTRGQQATLRCSPISGHTSVYWYQQALGLGLQFLLWYDEGEERNRGNFPPRFSGRQFPNYSSELNVNALELEDSALYLCASSLDRPETQYFGPGTRLLVL.

This clonotype came up many times. The rearrangement links TRBV5-1 to TRBJ1-2; unclear D gene. Germline-derived CDR1 and CDR2 are SGHRS and YFSETQ. The CDR3 covers 14 residues. V lost 5 bases and J 7 bases, leaving 18 bases between the germline ends. The chain's CDR3 is CASRRFLQEPGYTF. The CDR3 coding sequence is TGCGCCAGCAGAAGGTTCCTGCAAGAGCCTGGCTACACCTTC. Based on the CDR3 plus reference TRBV5-1 and TRBJ1-2, the full variable domain is KAGVTQTPRYLIKTRGQQVTLSCSPISGHRSVSWYQQTPGQGLQFLFEYFSETQRNKGNFPGRFSGRQFSNSRSEMNVSTLELGDSALYLCASRRFLQEPGYTFGSGTRLTVV.

This clonotype was counted ten times or more. This sequence joins TRBV7-2 and TRBJ2-7; 9 bases are shared with TRBD2. The junction had 8 bases not matched to a gene; V was cut back by 2 bases and J by 3 bases. This CDR3 is 16 amino acids long. Looked up from germline, CDR1 is SGHTA and CDR2 is FQGNSA. CDR3 sequence reads: CASSLRGGRDSYEQYF. DNA for the CDR3: TGTGCCAGCAGCTTAAGGGGCGGGAGGGATAGCTACGAGCAGTACTTC.

This clonotype was observed at least ten times. The chain couples TRBV20-1 to TRBJ2-6; 7 nucleotides agree with TRBD2. Trimming at V came to 2 bases and at J to 4 bases, leaving 8 bases not matched to a gene. Germline lookup yields CDR1 DFQATT and CDR2 SNEGSKA (reference sequence). The CDR3 spans 16 residues. In nucleotides, the CDR3 is TGCAGTGCTAGATCTCCCGGGGGGTCAGGGGCCAACGTCCTGACTTTC. Its translation: CSARSPGGSGANVLTF.

This clonotype was detected ten times or more. The V and J genes are TRBV12-3 or TRBV12-4 and TRBJ2-7, with D unclear. The V and J ends lost 6 bases and 6 bases respectively, with 21 bases between them. CDR3 length: 15 amino acids. CDR3 in amino acids: CASSSTLDFEREQYF. CDR3 bases: TGTGCCAGCAGCTCTACCCTAGATTTCGAGCGCGAGCAGTACTTC.

This clonotype occurred many times. The J gene is TRBJ1-5, the V gene TRBV20-1; possibly TRBD1 for D (6 bases). The ends were cut back, 4 bases at V and 7 bases at J, with 20 bases in the middle. The CDR3 runs 15 residues. Germline V gene lookup returns CDR1 DFQATT and CDR2 SNEGSKA (reference sequence). CDR3 coding DNA: TGCAGTGCTAACAGGGAAGGTAGTTTAAGGCAGCCCCAGCATTTT. Translated: CSANREGSLRQPQHF.

This clonotype was recorded at least ten times. J is TRBJ2-5 and V is TRBV20-1; 7 positions match TRBD1. The CDR3 loop spans 13 amino acids. Germline V gene lookup returns CDR1 DFQATT and CDR2 SNEGSKA (reference sequence). J was trimmed by 1 base and V by 3 bases; bases with no gene match: 2. In nucleotides, the CDR3 is TGCAGTGCTAGGTGGACAGGCCAAGAGACCCAGTACTTC. Its protein product is CSARWTGQETQYF.

The chain links TRBV6-5 to TRBJ2-3; 13 bases align to TRBD2. V was pared by 2 bases and J by 5 bases, with 1 base of the junction left unmatched. The CDR3 runs to 15 residues. Germline V lookup: CDR1 MNHEY, CDR2 SVGAGI. The CDR3: CASSYGLAGVDTQYF. CDR3 nucleotides: TGTGCCAGCAGTTACGGACTAGCGGGAGTAGATACGCAGTATTTT.

This clonotype was recorded many times. V usage is TRBV7-9 and J usage is TRBJ2-5; D ambiguous. The CDR3 loop spans 13 amino acids. Looked up from germline, CDR1 is SEHNR and CDR2 is FQNEAQ (reference sequence). V was cut by 6 bases and J by 3 bases, with 11 bases left in between. The CDR3 DNA is TGTGCCAGCAGTCTCAGTGTCGAAGAGACCCAGTACTTC. Translation: CASSLSVEETQYF.

About this clonotype: With a much larger clone just one base away, this may be a read error. The chain is built from TRBV5-1 and TRBJ2-1; no clear D. This CDR3 spans 12 amino acids. Germline V gives CDR1 SGHRS, CDR2 YFSETQ. The CDR3 reads CANSQPNGEQFF. For the CDR3, the DNA is TGCGCCAACAGCCAACCCAATGGGGAGCAGTTCTTC.

This clonotype was picked up a small number of times. The J gene is TRBJ2-1, the V gene TRBV10-3; either TRBD1 or TRBD2 may supply D (5 bases each). Looked up from germline, CDR1 is ENHRY and CDR2 is SYGVKD. The germline V and J ends were trimmed by 10 bases and 0 bases, with 19 bases remaining between them. This CDR3 contains 16 residues. CDR3 in amino acids: CATRDGILGSYNEQFF. In DNA, the CDR3 is TGTGCCACCAGGGACGGGATATTGGGCTCCTACAATGAGCAGTTCTTC.

In this sample, this clonotype turned up many times. The CDR3 region has the DNA TGTGCCAGCAGCTCGGACAGCCCCTACGAGCAGTACTTC. It specifies CASSSDSPYEQYF. The V gene is TRBV7-8, the J gene TRBJ2-7; possible D gene TRBD1, 6 bases. This CDR3 has 13 amino acids. Germline-derived CDR1 and CDR2 are SGHVS and FQNEAQ. The ends were cut back, 4 bases at V and 2 bases at J, with 9 bases in the middle.

There are many counts of this clonotype. V and J are TRBV12-3 or TRBV12-4 and TRBJ2-2, with 7 bases identical to TRBD1. This CDR3 spans 14 amino acids. V shed 7 bases and J 5 bases; nucleotides not matched to a gene: 7. The CDR3 nucleotides are TGTGCCAGCATTAAGGGGGCGCCAACCGGGGAGCTGTTTTTT. Translated, it gives CASIKGAPTGELFF.

This chain uses TRBV6-5 with TRBJ2-5; 8 nucleotides line up with TRBD1. Germline V gene data show CDR1 as MNHEY and CDR2 as SVGAGI. J lost 5 bases, V lost 9 bases, and 20 bases had no gene match. CDR3 length: 17 amino acids. In nucleotides, the CDR3 is TGTGCCAGTCAGTCACAGGGGGTCGGTAGGGATCAGGAGACCCAGTACTTC. Protein product: CASQSQGVGRDQETQYF.

This clonotype was detected ten times or more. The rearrangement uses TRBV11-2 and TRBJ1-1; D may be TRBD1 (5 bases). From germline, CDR1 is SGHAT and CDR2 FQNNGV. CDR3 size: 14 residues. Trimming removed 3 bases at V and 6 bases at J, with 14 bases between. CDR3 loop: CASSFPRGRAEAFF. The CDR3, as DNA: TGTGCCAGCAGCTTCCCTCGGGGGAGGGCTGAAGCTTTCTTT.

This clonotype was recorded at least ten times. The chain carries TRBV6-5 and TRBJ2-2, with 7 nucleotides matching TRBD1. This CDR3 contains 14 residues. V was clipped by 4 bases and J by 6 bases; unmatched bases: 5. Looked up from germline, CDR1 is MNHEY and CDR2 is SVGAGI. The CDR3 is CASSFGTVPGELFF. CDR3 in DNA: TGTGCCAGCAGTTTTGGGACAGTACCCGGGGAGCTGTTTTTT.

The chain employs TRBV3-1 and TRBJ2-5, with a possible D match to TRBD2 (6 bases). The CDR3 totals 16 residues. CDR1 is LGHDT and CDR2 is YNNKEL in the germline V gene (reference sequence). The V and J ends lost 3 bases and 5 bases respectively, with 19 bases between them. As DNA, the CDR3 is TGTGCCAGCAGCCAGTTGGACGGGCGGGAATGGGAGACCCAGTACTTC. This encodes CASSQLDGREWETQYF.

CDR3 protein: CSGSTGRNTEAFF. The CDR3 DNA is TGCAGCGGCAGTACAGGGAGGAACACTGAAGCTTTCTTT. The V call is TRBV29-1, the J call TRBJ1-1; D may be TRBD1 (6 bases). The germline gives CDR1 SQVTM, CDR2 ANQGSEA. The V end was cut by 7 bases, the J end by 1 base, with 13 bases between. The CDR3 covers 13 residues.